What follows are 11 T cell receptor beta chains derived from one specimen sequenced in a study of T cell repertoires in cytomegalovirus infection. TCRdb re-called the reads with MiXCR, one entry per CDR3 protein. The sample includes fewer than 550,000 distinct CDR3 sequences, around a quarter of them seen just once. The sequenced sample was PBMCs. These receptors were collected from a human donor in good health (CMV status not recorded). Some clones in this sample may be carry-over from other donors' samples.

The chain is built from TRBV6-1 and TRBJ2-4, with D unclear. CDR1 is MNHNS and CDR2 is SASEGT in the germline V gene. With 0 bases removed from V and 0 bases from J, the gap between germline ends came to 15 bases. This CDR3 is built from 18 residues. CDR3 loop: CASSEALLQQIAKNIQYF. The CDR3 nucleotides are TGTGCCAGCAGTGAAGCGCTTTTACAACAGATAGCCAAAAACATTCAGTACTTC.

This clonotype has at least ten counts. V is TRBV24-1 and J is TRBJ2-5, with TRBD1 matching over 7 bases. V dropped 4 bases and J dropped 5; count of bases not matched to a gene: 12. The CDR3 loop spans 16 amino acids. CDR1 is KGHDR, CDR2 SFDVKD, per germline. This CDR3 is CATSDSPKGAWETQYF. CDR3 bases: TGTGCCACCAGTGACTCCCCGAAGGGGGCCTGGGAGACCCAGTACTTC.

A few counts support this clonotype. The chain combines TRBV12-3 or TRBV12-4 with TRBJ2-6; D remains unclear. The ends were cut back, 0 bases at V and 3 bases at J, with 9 bases in the middle. The CDR3 contains 16 residues. The CDR3 sequence: CASSLAPRYGANVLTF. The CDR3 bases are TGTGCCAGCAGTTTAGCGCCAAGGTATGGGGCCAACGTCCTGACTTTC.

The genes are TRBV18 and TRBJ2-5, with 7 bases identical to TRBD2. The V and J ends lost 6 bases and 4 bases, in that order; junction bases with no gene match: 8. CDR3 size: 14 residues. The V gene's germline CDR1 is KGHSH and CDR2 LQKENI. The chain's CDR3 is CASSDSTSTETQYF. The CDR3 coding sequence is TGTGCCAGCTCCGATTCGACTAGCACAGAGACCCAGTACTTC. Variable domain in full (rest from reference TRBV18 and TRBJ2-5): NAGVMQNPRHLVRRRGQEARLRCSPMKGHSHVYWYRQLPEEGLKFMVYLQKENIIDESGMPKERFSAEFPKEGPSILRIQQVVRGDSAAYFCASSDSTSTETQYFGPGTRLLVL.

This clonotype was recorded at least ten times. V gene TRBV28 combines with J gene TRBJ1-5; the D is unclear. The CDR3 runs 14 residues. Germline CDR1 and CDR2: MDHEN and SYDVKM. The ends were cut back, 10 bases at V and 4 bases at J, with 17 bases in the middle. CDR3: CATLAPPFNQPQHF. The CDR3 DNA reads TGTGCCACCCTCGCACCGCCCTTTAATCAGCCCCAGCATTTT.

This clonotype has ten or more counts. The chain joins TRBV7-2 to TRBJ2-3, with D perhaps matching TRBD2 (6 bases). This CDR3 is built from 15 residues. V was shortened by 2 bases and J by 2 bases, with 11 bases between the two germline ends. CDR1 SGHTA and CDR2 FQGNSA come from the germline V gene. This chain's CDR3 is CASSLPSEDTDTQYF. The CDR3 coding sequence is TGTGCCAGCAGCTTACCTAGCGAAGACACAGATACGCAGTATTTT.

This clonotype was found a few times. V and J are TRBV15 and TRBJ2-1; TRBD1 is a possible D gene (5 bases). With 4 bases removed from V and 4 bases from J, the gap between germline ends came to 14 bases. Germline CDR1 and CDR2: LNHNV and YYDKDF (reference sequence). CDR3 length: 15 amino acids. DNA for the CDR3: TGTGCCACCAGCAAACCCCTGGGGCGGTACAATGAGCAGTTCTTC. It encodes CATSKPLGRYNEQFF. Supplemented by reference TRBV15 and TRBJ2-1, the full variable domain reads DAMVIQNPRYQVTQFGKPVTLSCSQTLNHNVMYWYQQKSSQAPKLLFHYYDKDFNNEADTPDNFQSRRPNTSFCFLDIRSPGLGDTAMYLCATSKPLGRYNEQFFGPGTRLTVL.

This clonotype has a count of ten or more. This chain uses TRBV7-2 with TRBJ2-2; no reliable D call. This CDR3 has 11 residues. Germline assignment: CDR1 SGHTA and CDR2 FQGNSA. The V end was cut by 5 bases, the J end by 9 bases, with 7 bases between. The chain's CDR3 is CASSVLRELFF. The CDR3 nucleotides read TGTGCCAGCAGCGTTTTGAGGGAGCTGTTTTTT.

This clonotype appeared a few times. The V and J genes are TRBV4-3 and TRBJ1-1; 7 nucleotides match TRBD1. Germline assignment: CDR1 LGHNA and CDR2 YSLEER. Trimming removed 3 bases from V and 3 bases from J; junction bases left unmatched: 10. The CDR3 runs 16 residues. CDR3 in DNA: TGCGCCAGCAGCCACCGGCAGGGCAGGGGGGACACTGAAGCTTTCTTT. It translates to CASSHRQGRGDTEAFF.

CDR3 amino acids: CASSLAAGADSYGYTF. The CDR3 DNA reads TGTGCCAGCAGCTTAGCCGCAGGGGCCGACTCCTATGGCTACACCTTC. V is TRBV7-6 and J is TRBJ1-2; TRBD1 might be the D (6 bases). This CDR3 has 16 residues. V dropped 0 bases and J dropped 4 bases, with 15 bases sitting between them. Germline CDR1 and CDR2: SGHVS and FNYEAQ.

This clonotype turned up a few times. The chain employs TRBV7-9 and TRBJ1-1; D not resolved. Trimming removed 0 bases at V and 0 bases at J, with 8 bases between. CDR1 and CDR2 from the germline V gene are SEHNR and FQNEAQ (reference sequence). This CDR3 comprises 15 residues. The CDR3, as DNA: TGTGCCAGCAGCTTAGCGAGCAGCCTGAACACTGAAGCTTTCTTT. This encodes CASSLASSLNTEAFF.